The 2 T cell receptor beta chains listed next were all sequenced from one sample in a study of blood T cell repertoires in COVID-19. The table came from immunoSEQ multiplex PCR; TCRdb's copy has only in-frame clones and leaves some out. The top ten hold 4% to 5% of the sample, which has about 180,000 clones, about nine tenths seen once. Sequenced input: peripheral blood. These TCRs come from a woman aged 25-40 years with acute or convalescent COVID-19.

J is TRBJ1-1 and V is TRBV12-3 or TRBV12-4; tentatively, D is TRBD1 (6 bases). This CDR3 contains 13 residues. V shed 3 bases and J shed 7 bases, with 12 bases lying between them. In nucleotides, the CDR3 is TGTGCCAGCAGTTTGGGGGGGCGCGTTGAAGCTTTCTTT. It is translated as CASSLGGRVEAFF.

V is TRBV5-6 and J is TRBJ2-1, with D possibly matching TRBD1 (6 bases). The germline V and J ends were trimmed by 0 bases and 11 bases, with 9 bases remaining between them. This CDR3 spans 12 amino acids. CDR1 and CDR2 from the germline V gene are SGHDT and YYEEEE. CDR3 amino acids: CASSLVGQQQFF. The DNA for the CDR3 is TGTGCCAGCAGCTTGGTAGGACAGCAGCAGTTCTTC.